The rows below give T cell receptor beta chains drawn from one sample of a study of cytomegalovirus exposure and HLA in healthy donors. The data were produced by immunoSEQ multiplex PCR, yet TCRdb's version contains in-frame clones alone and is incomplete. The sample lists a few hundred thousand clones, 88% occurring once. Sequencing was done on a sample of PBMCs. The receptors were sampled from a man in his thirties or forties in good health and CMV-seronegative. Both conserved end residues are part of each CDR3. A D gene is named only where the DNA matches it firmly. Not every row has a clone size; where given, it reads once, few, many or a size class.

DNA: TGTGCCAGCACCCGGGACAGGGTCGATGAAGCTTTCTTT
CDR3: CASTRDRVDEAFF
V: TRBV6-1
D: TRBD1
size: once
J: TRBJ1-1

DNA: TGTGCCAGCAGGGAAGCAGGGGCTAGCAATCAGCCCCAGCATTTT
CDR3: CASREAGASNQPQHF
V: TRBV6-1
D: -
size: once
J: TRBJ1-5

DNA: TGTGCCAGCAGAGCCGGGACAGGAGTTAATCAGCCCCAGCATTTT
CDR3: CASRAGTGVNQPQHF
V: TRBV6-6
D: TRBD1
size: -
J: TRBJ1-5

DNA: TGTGCCAGCAGTGAAAAGGACAGACAAGAGACCCAGTACTTC
CDR3: CASSEKDRQETQYF
V: TRBV2
D: -
size: once
J: TRBJ2-5

DNA: TGTGCCAGTAGTCCACAGGGATTGACCTATGGCTACACCTTC
CDR3: CASSPQGLTYGYTF
V: TRBV19
D: -
size: -
J: TRBJ1-2

DNA: TGTGCCAGCAGCGCCGACAGGGGGGTCCCCCACTTT
CDR3: CASSADRGVPHF
V: TRBV11-2
D: TRBD1
size: once
J: TRBJ1-6

DNA: TGCAGTGCTAGATTGGCTTTTCTCGAGTTCTTC
CDR3: CSARLAFLEFF
V: TRBV20-1
D: -
size: once
J: TRBJ2-1

DNA: TGTGCCAGCAGCCCAACCAGTAACTATGGCTACACCTTC
CDR3: CASSPTSNYGYTF
V: TRBV7-9
D: -
size: -
J: TRBJ1-2

DNA: TGCGCCAGCAGCCAAGATTTAACACTAAAGAGCTCCTACAATGAGCAGTTCTTC
CDR3: CASSQDLTLKSSYNEQFF
V: TRBV4-3
D: -
size: -
J: TRBJ2-1

DNA: TGTGCCAGCTCACTTGGGGACAGGGACTATGGCTACACCTTC
CDR3: CASSLGDRDYGYTF
V: TRBV18
D: TRBD1
size: -
J: TRBJ1-2

DNA: TGTGCCAGCAGCTTTAATACAGGGGAACAGTACTTC
CDR3: CASSFNTGEQYF
V: TRBV5-6
D: TRBD1
size: -
J: TRBJ2-5

DNA: TGCGCCAGCAGTGAGCTGGCAGGGATCTACAATGAGCAGTTCTTC
CDR3: CASSELAGIYNEQFF
V: TRBV10-1
D: -
size: once
J: TRBJ2-1

DNA: TGTGCCAGCTCACCCCTCGGTCAGGTGAATTGGGAGACCCAGTACTTC
CDR3: CASSPLGQVNWETQYF
V: TRBV18
D: -
size: -
J: TRBJ2-5

DNA: TGTGCCAGCAGCACTAACAGGGAGCGGGGGGGAACCGGGGAGCTGTTTTTT
CDR3: CASSTNRERGGTGELFF
V: TRBV9
D: TRBD2
size: -
J: TRBJ2-2

DNA: TGCGCCAGCAGCCAAGATTTTCAGGGGAGAGGCGGCTACACCTTC
CDR3: CASSQDFQGRGGYTF
V: TRBV4-3
D: -
size: few
J: TRBJ1-2

DNA: TGTGCCACCAGCAGGGAGACAGCGAACACTGAAGCTTTCTTT
CDR3: CATSRETANTEAFF
V: TRBV15
D: -
size: -
J: TRBJ1-1

DNA: TGCGCCAGCAGCCCTTTTGGGACTAGCGTGGCCTACAATGAGCAGTTCTTC
CDR3: CASSPFGTSVAYNEQFF
V: TRBV4-1
D: TRBD2
size: -
J: TRBJ2-1

DNA: TGTGCCAGCAGCTTCGACAGGACAATAGCCAAAAACATTCAGTACTTC
CDR3: CASSFDRTIAKNIQYF
V: TRBV7-9
D: -
size: -
J: TRBJ2-4

DNA: TGTGCCAGCAGCCAAGATTATCCGGAGAGCTCTGGAAACACCATATATTTT
CDR3: CASSQDYPESSGNTIYF
V: TRBV14
D: -
size: -
J: TRBJ1-3

DNA: TGTGCCAGCAGCTCGAGAAGACAGGACCTCTATGGCTACACCTTC
CDR3: CASSSRRQDLYGYTF
V: TRBV7-9
D: -
size: once
J: TRBJ1-2

DNA: TGCGCCAGCAGCCCGCTTCAGGGAGGCAATGAAAAACTGTTTTTT
CDR3: CASSPLQGGNEKLFF
V: TRBV4-1
D: -
size: -
J: TRBJ1-4

DNA: TGTGCCAGCAGTTACTCGATGTCAGAAAACACCGGGGAGCTGTTTTTT
CDR3: CASSYSMSENTGELFF
V: TRBV6-5
D: -
size: -
J: TRBJ2-2

DNA: TGCGCCAGCAGCTTGGAACAGGGGTACGAGCAGTACTTC
CDR3: CASSLEQGYEQYF
V: TRBV5-1
D: TRBD1
size: -
J: TRBJ2-7

DNA: TGTGCCAGCAGCTCAGTAAAAGGGGGCACTGAAGCTTTCTTT
CDR3: CASSSVKGGTEAFF
V: TRBV7-2
D: -
size: -
J: TRBJ1-1

DNA: TGTGCCAGCACCCGACAGGGACCAGATACGCAGTATTTT
CDR3: CASTRQGPDTQYF
V: TRBV6-1
D: TRBD1
size: -
J: TRBJ2-3

DNA: TGCAGCGTAGCCCCGGTTATCTCAGATACGCAGTATTTT
CDR3: CSVAPVISDTQYF
V: TRBV29-1
D: -
size: -
J: TRBJ2-3

DNA: TGCAGCACCTATAGGGCGGGCGGGGGGCCTCGCACCGGGGAGCTGTTTTTT
CDR3: CSTYRAGGGPRTGELFF
V: TRBV29-1
D: TRBD2
size: once
J: TRBJ2-2